This record concerns one T cell receptor beta chain sequence. The germline gives CDR1 MNHNY, CDR2 SVGAGI (reference sequence). V dropped 5 bases and J dropped 2; count of bases not matched to a gene: 2. The CDR3 totals 13 residues. The sample comes from a study of blood T cell repertoires in COVID-19. This table comes from immunoSEQ multiplex PCR, and its TCRdb copy is limited to in-frame clones, with some not included. Of 29,000 or so clones listed, 68% are singletons. This rearrangement joins TRBV6-6 to TRBJ1-2, with TRBD1 matching 7 bases. The sequenced sample was peripheral blood. This TCR was recovered from a human donor in a cohort sampled during active COVID-19. The CDR3 spells CASSPQGNYGYTF. CDR3 DNA sequence: TGTGCCAGCAGTCCACAGGGGAACTATGGCTACACCTTC.